Shown below are 10 T cell receptor beta chains from a single sample sequenced in a study of T-cell memory formation after mild COVID-19. TCRdb fed the 5' RACE reads into MiXCR, producing one record per CDR3 protein. The sample lists fewer than 550,000 distinct CDR3 sequences, around 20% seen once, with around 8.4% in the top ten. The sequenced sample was PBMCs or a T cell subset sorted from them (not recorded which). These receptors were obtained from an adult woman who had mild COVID-19 (a few samples of this study predate the infection). Cell type and time point are not known.

This sequence joins TRBV9 and TRBJ2-2; D unresolved. Germline loops: CDR1 SGDLS, CDR2 YYNGEE. There are 13 residues in the CDR3. Trimming took off 6 bases at V and 7 bases at J, with 13 bases between the two ends. DNA of the CDR3: TGTGCCAGCAACATCCCAAGTGGCGGGGAGCTGTTTTTT. Amino acid sequence: CASNIPSGGELFF.

The chain links TRBV14 to TRBJ2-7, with a tentative D call TRBD2 (5 bases). Looked up from germline, CDR1 is SGHDN and CDR2 is FVKESK. The CDR3 totals 14 residues. The ends were cut back, 0 bases at V and 4 bases at J, with 10 bases in the middle. In nucleotides, the CDR3 is TGTGCCAGCAGCCAAGACGGGAATGGTTACGAGCAGTACTTC. Protein sequence: CASSQDGNGYEQYF.

The chain recombines TRBV19 with TRBJ1-2; the D gene is possibly TRBD1 (6 bases). The CDR3 has 15 amino acids. Germline values: CDR1 LNHDA, CDR2 SQIVND (reference sequence). With 4 bases removed from V and 5 bases from J, the gap between germline ends came to 17 bases. This CDR3 is CASSKRGDVIYGYTF. The CDR3 DNA is TGTGCCAGTAGTAAGAGGGGGGACGTGATTTATGGCTACACCTTC.

This clonotype was counted between two and nine times. Mismatch with germline at one junction end may stem from a read error. The gene calls are TRBV4-1 and TRBJ2-7; 9 positions match TRBD2. CDR1 and CDR2 (germline): MGHRA, YSYEKL. The CDR3 totals 18 residues. CDR3 loop: CASTQQEGVIAGEYEQYF. In DNA, the CDR3 is TGCGCCAGCACCCAACAAGAGGGGGTGATAGCGGGGGAGTACGAGCAGTACTTC.

The chain recombines TRBV5-1 with TRBJ2-3, with D uncertain. The CDR3 covers 13 residues. Per the germline V gene, CDR1 is SGHRS and CDR2 is YFSETQ. The V end lost 0 bases, the J end lost 5 bases, and 7 bases lay between the germline ends. CDR3 amino acids: CASSLDTLDTQYF. The CDR3 DNA sequence: TGCGCCAGCAGCTTGGATACGTTAGATACGCAGTATTTT.

The chain is built from TRBV2 and TRBJ2-1; TRBD2 matches 9 bases. CDR3 length: 15 residues. V was pared by 4 bases and J by 5 bases, with 6 bases of the junction left unmatched. Germline values: CDR1 SNHLY, CDR2 FYNNEI. CDR3 sequence: CASSGVAGVHNEQFF. The CDR3 nucleotides read TGTGCCAGCAGTGGCGTAGCGGGAGTGCACAATGAGCAGTTCTTC.

V gene TRBV2 combines with J gene TRBJ2-7, with 13 bases that match TRBD2. CDR3 length: 18 amino acids. Trimming cost V 7 bases and J 2 bases; bases outside gene matches: 14. Germline V CDR1 and CDR2: SNHLY, FYNNEI. The CDR3 DNA follows: TGTGCCAGCATCGCCGGGAGGACTAGCGGGAGTTCGCCCTACGAGCAGTACTTC. Encoded protein: CASIAGRTSGSSPYEQYF.

This clonotype was observed a handful of times. The chain recombines TRBV10-3 with TRBJ2-3; the D gene could be TRBD1 or TRBD2 (5 bases each). CDR1 is ENHRY, CDR2 SYGVKD, per germline. The length of the CDR3 is 15 residues. V shed 6 bases and J shed 2 bases, with 15 bases lying between them. CDR3 residues: CAISPPGRATDTQYF. As DNA, the CDR3 is TGTGCCATCAGCCCCCCGGGGCGGGCCACAGATACGCAGTATTTT.

This clonotype was recorded a few times. The chain combines TRBV15 with TRBJ2-1, with TRBD2 identical over 9 bases. Unmatched junction bases numbered 11, after V lost 3 bases and J lost 8 bases. The CDR3 has 16 amino acids. The germline V gene has CDR1 LNHNV and CDR2 YYDKDF (reference sequence). The CDR3 DNA reads TGTGCCACCAGCAGGGAAGCGGGGGGCCCCTTGTATGAGCAGTTCTTC. This sequence encodes CATSREAGGPLYEQFF.

This clonotype was detected only a few times. V usage is TRBV6-6 and J usage is TRBJ2-4; D is unclear. Germline V gene sequence: CDR1 MNHNY, CDR2 SVGAGI (reference sequence). The CDR3 is 11 amino acids. Trimming cost V 7 bases and J 6 bases, with 7 bases left between them. The CDR3 sequence is CASTSPNIQYF. CDR3 sequence (DNA): TGTGCCAGCACCTCCCCAAACATTCAGTACTTC.